Below are 2 T cell receptor beta chains sequenced from a single sample in a study of shared clonotypes between healthy human individuals. Measured with immunoSEQ multiplex PCR; TCRdb has only the in-frame clones, and not every one. The table has about 2.4 million clones, roughly 92% seen once. The source material was naive CD4+ T cells sorted from blood. Noted subset: CD45RA+ positively selected. These receptors originate from a man between 18 and 29 years old in good health.

This rearrangement joins TRBV4-1 to TRBJ2-7, with D perhaps matching TRBD1 (5 bases). The CDR3 loop spans 13 amino acids. Germline V gene sequence: CDR1 MGHRA, CDR2 YSYEKL. Trimming stripped 3 bases from V and 3 bases from J, with 9 bases between. The CDR3 nucleotides read TGCGCCAGCAGCCACCGACAGAGCTACGAGCAGTACTTC. Translated, it gives CASSHRQSYEQYF.

The chain couples TRBV6-4 to TRBJ1-1; D is perhaps TRBD1 (5 bases). The CDR3 covers 13 residues. Germline assignment: CDR1 MRHNA and CDR2 SNTAGT. The germline V and J ends were trimmed by 5 bases and 5 bases, with 12 bases remaining between them. CDR3: CASSQKSGTEAFF. The CDR3 nucleotides read TGTGCCAGCAGTCAAAAGTCAGGGACTGAAGCTTTCTTT.